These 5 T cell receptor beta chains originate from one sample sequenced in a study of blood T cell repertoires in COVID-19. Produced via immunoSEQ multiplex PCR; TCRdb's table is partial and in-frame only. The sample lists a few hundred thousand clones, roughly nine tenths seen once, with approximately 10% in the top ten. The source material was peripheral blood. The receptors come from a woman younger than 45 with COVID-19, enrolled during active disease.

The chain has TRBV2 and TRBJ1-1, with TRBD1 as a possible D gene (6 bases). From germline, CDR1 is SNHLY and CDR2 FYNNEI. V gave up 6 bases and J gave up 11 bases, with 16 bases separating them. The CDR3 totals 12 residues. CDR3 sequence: CASRTAGAVAFF. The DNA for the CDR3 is TGTGCCAGCAGGACGGCGGGGGCCGTGGCTTTCTTT.

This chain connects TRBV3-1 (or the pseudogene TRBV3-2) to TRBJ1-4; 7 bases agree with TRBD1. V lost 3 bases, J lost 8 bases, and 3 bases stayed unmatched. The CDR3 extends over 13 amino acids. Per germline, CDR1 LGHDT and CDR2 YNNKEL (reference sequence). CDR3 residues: CASSQTGSEKLFF. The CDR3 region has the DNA TGTGCCAGCAGCCAGACAGGGTCCGAAAAACTGTTTTTT.

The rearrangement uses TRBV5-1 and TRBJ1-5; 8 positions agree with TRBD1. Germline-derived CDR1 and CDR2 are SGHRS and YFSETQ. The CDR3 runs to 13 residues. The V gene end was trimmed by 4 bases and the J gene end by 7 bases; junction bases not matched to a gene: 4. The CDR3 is CASSQDRDQPQHF. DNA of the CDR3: TGCGCCAGCAGCCAGGACAGGGACCAGCCCCAGCATTTT.

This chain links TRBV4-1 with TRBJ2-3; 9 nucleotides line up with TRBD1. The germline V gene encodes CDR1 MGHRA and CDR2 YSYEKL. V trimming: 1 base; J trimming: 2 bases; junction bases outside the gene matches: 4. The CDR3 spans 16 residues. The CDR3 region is CASSQGGTGSTDTQYF. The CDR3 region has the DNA TGCGCCAGCAGCCAAGGGGGGACAGGGTCCACAGATACGCAGTATTTT.

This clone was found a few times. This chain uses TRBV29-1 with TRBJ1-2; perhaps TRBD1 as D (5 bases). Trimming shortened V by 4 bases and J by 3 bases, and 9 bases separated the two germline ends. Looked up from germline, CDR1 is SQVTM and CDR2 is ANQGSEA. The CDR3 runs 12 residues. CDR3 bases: TGCAGCGTTGGGGGACTGGACTATGGCTACACCTTC. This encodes CSVGGLDYGYTF.